The text below deals with one TCR beta chain. Its antigen is unidentified. This sample is part of a study of siplizumab effects on memory and regulatory T cells. Findings and limits, study-wide: Most proliferating CD4+ or CD8+ clones, roughly 75-97%, had no naive or memory assignment. Siplizumab cultures yielded proliferating Tregs whose suppressive function was not confirmed. Sequences below about 10^-5 frequency were poorly captured, limiting mapping of alloreactive clones.

Assays covered around 10^5 TCR templates per sample. Here immunoSEQ multiplex PCR was the method, and the copy in TCRdb shows in-frame clones only, minus some. The sample has about 110,000 clones; around nine tenths are singletons. With 3 bases removed from V and 7 bases from J, the gap between germline ends came to 7 bases. CDR1 SGDLS and CDR2 YYNGEE come from the germline V gene. The CDR3 is made up of 12 amino acids. The TCR comes from a human donor in good health. The specimen was CD4+ T cells sorted from blood. The J gene is TRBJ2-2, the V gene TRBV9; D uncertain. This CDR3 reads CASSAGYGELFF. CDR3 nucleotide sequence: TGTGCCAGCAGCGCGGGTTACGGGGAGCTGTTTTTT.